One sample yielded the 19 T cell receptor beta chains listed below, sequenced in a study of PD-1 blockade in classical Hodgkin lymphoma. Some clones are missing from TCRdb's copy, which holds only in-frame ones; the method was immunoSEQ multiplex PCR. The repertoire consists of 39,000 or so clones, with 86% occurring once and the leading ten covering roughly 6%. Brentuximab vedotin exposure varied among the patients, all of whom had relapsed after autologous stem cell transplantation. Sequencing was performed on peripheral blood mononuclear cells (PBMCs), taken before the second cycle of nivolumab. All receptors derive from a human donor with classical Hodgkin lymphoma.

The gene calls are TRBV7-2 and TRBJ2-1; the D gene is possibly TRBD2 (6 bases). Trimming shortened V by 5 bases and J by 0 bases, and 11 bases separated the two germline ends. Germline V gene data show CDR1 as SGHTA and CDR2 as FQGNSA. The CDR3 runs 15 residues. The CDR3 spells CASSLRESSYNEQFF. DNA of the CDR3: TGTGCCAGCAGCCTCCGGGAGTCCTCCTACAATGAGCAGTTCTTC.

The CDR3 protein is CASSPTAGQYNEQFF. The CDR3 DNA follows: TGTGCCAGCAGCCCTACGGCGGGCCAATACAATGAGCAGTTCTTC. The chain uses TRBV7-9 and TRBJ2-1; D may be TRBD2 (5 bases). CDR1 is SEHNR and CDR2 is FQNEAQ in the germline V gene (reference sequence). The V gene lost 5 bases and the J gene lost 4 bases, with 15 bases spanning the gap. CDR3 size: 15 residues.

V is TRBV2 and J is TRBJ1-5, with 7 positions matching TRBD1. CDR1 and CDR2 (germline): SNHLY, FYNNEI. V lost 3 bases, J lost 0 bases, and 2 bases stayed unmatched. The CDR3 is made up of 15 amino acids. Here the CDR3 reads CASSDRGSSNQPQHF. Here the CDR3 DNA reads TGTGCCAGCAGTGACAGGGGGTCTAGCAATCAGCCCCAGCATTTT.

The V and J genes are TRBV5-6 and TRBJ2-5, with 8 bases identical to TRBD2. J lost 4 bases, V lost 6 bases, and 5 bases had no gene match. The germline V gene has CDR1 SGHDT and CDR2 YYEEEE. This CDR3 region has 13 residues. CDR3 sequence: CASNRGGPETQYF. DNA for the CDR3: TGTGCCAGCAACCGCGGGGGGCCAGAGACCCAGTACTTC.

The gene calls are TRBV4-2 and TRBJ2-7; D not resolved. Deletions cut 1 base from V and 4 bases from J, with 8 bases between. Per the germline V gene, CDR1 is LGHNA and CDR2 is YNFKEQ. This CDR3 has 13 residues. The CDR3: CASSQVRQYEQYF. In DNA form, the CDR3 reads TGTGCCAGCAGCCAAGTCAGACAATACGAGCAGTACTTC.

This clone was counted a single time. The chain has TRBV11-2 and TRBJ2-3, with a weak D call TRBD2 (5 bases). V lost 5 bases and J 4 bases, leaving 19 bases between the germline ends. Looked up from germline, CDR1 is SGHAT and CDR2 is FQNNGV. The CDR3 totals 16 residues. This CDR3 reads CASSQGGHPRSDTQYF. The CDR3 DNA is TGTGCCAGCAGCCAAGGCGGGCACCCGCGGTCAGATACGCAGTATTTT. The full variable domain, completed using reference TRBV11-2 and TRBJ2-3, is EAGVAQSPRYKIIEKRQSVAFWCNPISGHATLYWYQQILGQGPKLLIQFQNNGVVDDSQLPKDRFSAERLKGVDSTLKIQPAKLEDSAVYLCASSQGGHPRSDTQYFGPGTRLTVL.

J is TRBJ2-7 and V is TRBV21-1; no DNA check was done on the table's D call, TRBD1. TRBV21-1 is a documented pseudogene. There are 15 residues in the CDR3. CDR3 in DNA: TGTGCCAGCAGCCACGGGACAGGGGGTTCCTACGAGCAGTACTTC. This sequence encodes CASSHGTGGSYEQYF.

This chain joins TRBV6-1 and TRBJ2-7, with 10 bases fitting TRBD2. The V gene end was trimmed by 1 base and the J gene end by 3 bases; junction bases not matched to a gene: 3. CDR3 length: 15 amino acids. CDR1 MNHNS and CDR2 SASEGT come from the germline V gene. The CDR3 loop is CASSEGTSGFYEQYF. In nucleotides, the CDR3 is TGTGCCAGCAGTGAAGGGACTAGCGGATTCTACGAGCAGTACTTC.

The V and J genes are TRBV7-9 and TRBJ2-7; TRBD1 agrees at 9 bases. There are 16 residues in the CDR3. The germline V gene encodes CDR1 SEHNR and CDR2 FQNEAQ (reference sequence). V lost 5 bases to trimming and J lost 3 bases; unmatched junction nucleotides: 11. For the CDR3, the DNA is TGTGCCAGCAGCAGTGGACCCCGGGACAGGGTCTACGAGCAGTACTTC. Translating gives CASSSGPRDRVYEQYF.

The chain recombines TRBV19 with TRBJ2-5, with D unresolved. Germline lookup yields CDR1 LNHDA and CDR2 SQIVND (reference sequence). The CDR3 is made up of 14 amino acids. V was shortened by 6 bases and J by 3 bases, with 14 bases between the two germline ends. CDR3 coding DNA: TGTGCCAGTAGACGCCGGGCCACTGAAGAGACCCAGTACTTC. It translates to CASRRRATEETQYF.

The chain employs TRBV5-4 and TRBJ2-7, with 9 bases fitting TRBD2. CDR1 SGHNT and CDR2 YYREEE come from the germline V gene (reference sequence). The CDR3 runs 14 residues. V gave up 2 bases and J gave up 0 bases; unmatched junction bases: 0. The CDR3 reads CASSFSGSSYEQYF. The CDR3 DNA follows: TGTGCCAGCAGCTTTAGCGGGAGCTCCTACGAGCAGTACTTC.

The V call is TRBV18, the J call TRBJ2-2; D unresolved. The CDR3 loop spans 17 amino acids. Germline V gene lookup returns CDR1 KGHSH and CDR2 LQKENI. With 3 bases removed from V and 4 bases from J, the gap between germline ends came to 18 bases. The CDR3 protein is CASSPTRITTSTGELFF. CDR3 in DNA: TGTGCCAGCTCACCGACCCGGATAACTACGAGCACCGGGGAGCTGTTTTTT.

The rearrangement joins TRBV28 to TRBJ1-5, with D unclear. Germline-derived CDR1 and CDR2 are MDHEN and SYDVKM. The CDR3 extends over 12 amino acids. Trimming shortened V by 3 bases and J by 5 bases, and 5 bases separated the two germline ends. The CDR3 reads CASSFGYQPQHF. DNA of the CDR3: TGTGCCAGCAGTTTCGGTTATCAGCCCCAGCATTTT.

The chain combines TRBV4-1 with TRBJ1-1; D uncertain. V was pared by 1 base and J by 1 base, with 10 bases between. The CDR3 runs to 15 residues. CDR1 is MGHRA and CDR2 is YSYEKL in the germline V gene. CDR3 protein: CASSQGVRENTEAFF. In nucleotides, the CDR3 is TGCGCCAGCAGCCAAGGGGTTCGGGAGAACACTGAAGCTTTCTTT.

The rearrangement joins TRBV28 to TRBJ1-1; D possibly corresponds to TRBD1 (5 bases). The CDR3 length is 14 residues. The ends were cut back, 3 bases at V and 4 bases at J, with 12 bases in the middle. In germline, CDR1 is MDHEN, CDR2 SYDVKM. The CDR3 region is CASSFRAGRTEAFF. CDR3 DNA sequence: TGTGCCAGCAGTTTCAGGGCAGGGCGCACTGAAGCTTTCTTT.

CDR3 in amino acids: CASRTSGGQYNEQFF. CDR3 in DNA: TGTGCCAGCAGAACTAGCGGGGGTCAGTACAATGAGCAGTTCTTC. The chain couples TRBV6-5 to TRBJ2-1, with 11 bases lining up with TRBD2. V was clipped by 6 bases and J by 4 bases; unmatched bases: 5. The CDR3 totals 15 residues. Germline V gene sequence: CDR1 MNHEY, CDR2 SVGAGI.

DNA of the CDR3: TGTGCCATCGGTGGCGGACTAGCGGTCAGCCAAGAGACCCAGTACTTC. Encoded protein: CAIGGGLAVSQETQYF. The rearrangement links TRBV10-3 to TRBJ2-5, with 10 bases matching TRBD2. CDR1 is ENHRY and CDR2 is SYGVKD in the germline V gene. With V trimmed by 8 bases and J by 1 base, 10 bases remained unmatched. The CDR3 extends over 16 amino acids.

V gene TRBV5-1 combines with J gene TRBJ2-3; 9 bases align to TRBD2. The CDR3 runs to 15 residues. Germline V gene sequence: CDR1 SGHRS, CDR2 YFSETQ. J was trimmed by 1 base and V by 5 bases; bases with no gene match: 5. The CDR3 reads CASRKAGGGTDTQYF. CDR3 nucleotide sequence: TGCGCCAGCAGGAAAGCGGGAGGAGGCACAGATACGCAGTATTTT.

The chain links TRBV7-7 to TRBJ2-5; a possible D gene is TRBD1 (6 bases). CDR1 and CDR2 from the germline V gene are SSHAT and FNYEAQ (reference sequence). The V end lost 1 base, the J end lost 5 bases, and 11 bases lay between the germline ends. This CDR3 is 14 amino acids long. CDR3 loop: CASSLDRVPETQYF. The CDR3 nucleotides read TGTGCCAGCAGCTTAGACAGGGTCCCGGAGACCCAGTACTTC.